This T cell receptor beta chain appears in the sequencing data of a study of T cell repertoires in cytomegalovirus infection. Regarding the study as a whole: Public TCR beta family frequency separated CMV-and-HLA carriers, including in an independent cohort.

Germline CDR1 SGHTA, CDR2 FQGNSA. The CDR3 has 15 residues. With 1 base clipped from V and 5 bases from J, the junction kept 5 bases outside the gene matches. This clonotype was found many times. Its antigen remains unknown. MiXCR, applied by TCRdb to the reads, yields one record per CDR3 protein. The sample lists 35,000 to 55,000 distinct CDR3 sequences, about 19% occurring once. The chain uses TRBV7-2 and TRBJ2-7, with 10 bases aligning to TRBD2. The source material was CD8+ T cells from cultured PBMCs, sampled from culture after CMV antigen stimulation. This TCR derives from a human donor in good health (CMV status not recorded). Some clones in this sample may be carry-over from other donors' samples. CDR3 bases: TGTGCCAGCAGCTTAGTCGTAGCGGGAGGACACGAGCAGTACTTC. Translating it yields CASSLVVAGGHEQYF.